This T cell receptor beta chain was sequenced for a study of Graves' ophthalmopathy and Graves' hyperthyroidism. Study-wide findings and caveats: Blood contained most expanded thyroid clonotypes exceeding 0.001 frequency. A model of 13 signatures distinguished ophthalmopathy from stable hyperthyroidism at approximately 90% sensitivity and 81.08% specificity.

With regard to this clonotype: The target antigen is unknown.

Amplification targeted the TCR beta CDR3 regions, with RNA transcripts as the source material. The authors performed first-round RT-PCR with HTBI primers and then a second-round multiplex PCR. MiXCR, applied by TCRdb to the multiplex PCR reads, yields one record per CDR3 protein. There are 150,000 to 200,000 distinct CDR3 sequences in the sample; 39% occur only once, and around 9.3% lies in the top ten. Active ophthalmopathy (CAS at least 3, NOSPECS at least 4), lasting under 3 months. The V segment lost 6 bases and the J segment 0 bases; nucleotides outside the gene matches: 7. Germline assignment: CDR1 DFQATT and CDR2 SNEGSKA (reference sequence). The CDR3 sequence is 14 residues long.

The receptor comes from a man younger than 45 with Graves' ophthalmopathy. Sequencing input: peripheral blood. This chain links TRBV20-1 with TRBJ1-1; 7 bases align to TRBD1. The CDR3 DNA is TGCAGTGCCTCGAGGGGACAGATGAACACTGAAGCTTTCTTT. Amino acids: CSASRGQMNTEAFF.